This T cell receptor (beta chain) comes out of a study of T cell responses to AZD1222 COVID-19 vaccine. Broader study findings: Only five or six AZD1222 recipients were seropositive at baseline. Spike-specific TCR breadth and depth both grew after two AZD1222 doses.

Germline CDR1 is MDHEN and CDR2 is SYDVKM. The J segment lost 8 bases and the V segment lost 7 bases, leaving 16 bases of the junction unmatched. The CDR3 is 15 residues long. Assay: immunoSEQ multiplex PCR; the TCRdb copy retains only in-frame clones and omits some. Among 250,000 to 300,000 clones, approximately 94% were seen once, and the ten largest hold approximately 0.52%. Pooling of second doses given at about 4 or about 12 weeks was done. On this clone itself: Its specificity is unknown.

This chain joins TRBV28 and TRBJ1-2, with 7 bases that match TRBD1. The TCR originated in an adult who received the AZD1222 COVID-19 vaccine. This specimen was peripheral blood, taken 28 days after the second AZD1222 dose. CDR3 sequence reads: CASKSERTGVGGYTF. The CDR3 DNA reads TGTGCCAGCAAGTCCGAACGCACAGGGGTGGGCGGCTACACCTTC.